The 11 T cell receptor beta chains reported below all come from one sample, sequenced in a study of blood T cells in healthy people across ages. The authors ran a second PCR of about 6 to 11 cycles using a sample-barcoded 5' primer and a J-beta primer mix. A single record per CDR3 protein comes from TCRdb applying MiXCR to the 5' RACE reads. This sample yields 870,000 or so distinct CDR3 sequences, of which around 26% are seen a single time; approximately 15% belongs to the top ten. The sequencing input was blood. All receptors derive from a woman aged 80 or over in good health.

This clonotype was found a few times. The J gene is TRBJ1-5, the V gene TRBV12-3 or TRBV12-4, with D perhaps matching TRBD1 (5 bases). Trimming took 2 bases from V and 7 from J, leaving 9 bases between them. The CDR3 is 13 amino acids. CDR3: CASSLKGSQPQHF. The DNA of the CDR3 is TGTGCCAGCAGTTTAAAGGGGTCCCAGCCCCAGCATTTT.

This clonotype showed up many times. V gene TRBV12-3 or TRBV12-4 combines with J gene TRBJ2-1; D gene ambiguous. The CDR3 extends over 14 amino acids. V lost 1 base to trimming and J lost 6 bases, with 10 bases between them. CDR3 coding DNA: TGTGCCAGCAGTTTAGTCCCCACCCCCAATGAGCAGTTCTTC. It translates to CASSLVPTPNEQFF.

The rearrangement links TRBV27 to TRBJ1-5, with D unresolved. Germline V CDR1 and CDR2: MNHEY, SMNVEV (reference sequence). The CDR3 spans 14 residues. Trimming cost V 4 bases and J 9 bases, with 16 bases left between them. The DNA of the CDR3 is TGTGCCAGCAGTTCCGCCCCCGCAAGAACGCCCCAGCATTTT. As protein: CASSSAPARTPQHF.

There are a few counts of this clonotype. The chain recombines TRBV18 with TRBJ1-6; 7 positions match TRBD1. With 0 bases clipped from V and 4 bases from J, the junction kept 6 bases outside the gene matches. The length of the CDR3 is 17 residues. CDR1 is KGHSH, CDR2 LQKENI, per germline. The CDR3: CASSPPLRDSYNSPLHF. The CDR3 nucleotides are TGTGCCAGCTCACCACCACTCCGGGACAGTTATAATTCACCCCTCCACTTT.

The chain is built from TRBV4-2 and TRBJ1-2, with TRBD1 matching 7 bases. CDR3 length equals 18 residues. The V and J ends lost 2 bases and 3 bases, in that order; junction bases with no gene match: 15. Germline values: CDR1 LGHNA, CDR2 YNFKEQ. CDR3 bases: TGTGCCAGCAGCCAACCCATACCCGGGACAGCGATGTACTATGGCTACACCTTC. Translated: CASSQPIPGTAMYYGYTF.

This clonotype occurred many times. The chain's CDR3 is CASSYSQDTGQKLFF. CDR3 sequence (DNA): TGTGCCAGCAGTTACTCGCAGGACACGGGTCAAAAACTGTTTTTT. The chain carries TRBV6-5 and TRBJ1-4; TRBD1 is a possible D gene (5 bases). This CDR3 has 15 amino acids. V was clipped by 0 bases and J by 9 bases, with 14 bases between them. Germline assignment: CDR1 MNHEY and CDR2 SVGAGI.

The chain is built from TRBV11-2 and TRBJ1-3; TRBD1 matches at 7 bases. This CDR3 has 15 residues. V trimming: 5 bases; J trimming: 0 bases; junction bases outside the gene matches: 4. Germline V gene data show CDR1 as SGHAT and CDR2 as FQNNGV. Here the CDR3 reads CASSVGQTSGNTIYF. The CDR3 DNA reads as TGTGCCAGCAGCGTGGGACAGACCTCTGGAAACACCATATATTTT.

Remarks on this clonotype: This may arise from a read error, as a much more abundant clone is one base away. The rearrangement joins TRBV6-1 to TRBJ2-1; a possible D gene is TRBD2 (6 bases). This CDR3 spans 13 amino acids. V lost 4 bases and J lost 13, with 17 bases in between. The germline CDR1 and CDR2 sequences are MNHNS and SASEGT. The DNA for the CDR3 is TGTGCCAGCAGTGGGGGACGCGGGGAGACCCAGTTCTTC. Translation: CASSGGRGETQFF.

At least ten counts were recorded for this clonotype. The chain carries TRBV20-1 and TRBJ2-5; D may be TRBD1 (5 bases). Deletions cut 6 bases from V and 2 bases from J, with 19 bases between. The germline V gene encodes CDR1 DFQATT and CDR2 SNEGSKA (reference sequence). This CDR3 region has 15 residues. CDR3 protein: CSASLRVGQQETQYF. The CDR3 DNA sequence: TGCAGTGCGAGTCTCAGGGTGGGGCAACAAGAGACCCAGTACTTC.

This chain uses TRBV11-2 with TRBJ2-5; no firm D call. Germline values: CDR1 SGHAT, CDR2 FQNNGV. The CDR3 covers 13 residues. V was pared by 1 base and J by 3 bases, with 6 bases between. For the CDR3, the DNA is TGTGCCAGCAGCTTAGTGAGAAAAGAGACCCAGTACTTC. This codes for CASSLVRKETQYF.

To note about this clonotype: This may be a read error, as it is one base from a much larger clone. The chain employs TRBV7-2 and TRBJ2-5, with D perhaps TRBD1 (5 bases). The germline V gene has CDR1 SGHTA and CDR2 FQGNSA. V was pared by 5 bases and J by 4 bases, with 14 bases between. The CDR3 runs 14 residues. DNA for the CDR3: TGTGCCAGCAGCGTTCAGGGTTCTGGAGAGACCCAGTACTTC. Translation: CASSVQGSGETQYF.